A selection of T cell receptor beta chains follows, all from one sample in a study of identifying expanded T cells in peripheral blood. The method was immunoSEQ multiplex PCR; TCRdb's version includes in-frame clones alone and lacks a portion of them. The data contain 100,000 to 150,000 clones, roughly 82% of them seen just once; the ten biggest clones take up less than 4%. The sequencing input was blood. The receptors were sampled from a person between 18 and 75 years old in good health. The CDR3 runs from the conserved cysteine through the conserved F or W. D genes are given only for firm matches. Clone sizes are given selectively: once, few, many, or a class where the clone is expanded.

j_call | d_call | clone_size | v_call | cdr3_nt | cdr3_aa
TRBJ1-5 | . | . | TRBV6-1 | TGTGCCAGCAGGGAAATACCTATTCAGTATCATCCTAGCAATCAGCCCCAGCATTTT | CASREIPIQYHPSNQPQHF
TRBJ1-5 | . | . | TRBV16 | TGTGCCAGCAGCCAAGGAGGGAATCAGCCCCAGCATTTT | CASSQGGNQPQHF
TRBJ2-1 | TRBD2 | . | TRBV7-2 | TGTGCCAGCAGCTTCGAATTCGGACTAGCGAAGGGTGAGCAGTTCTTC | CASSFEFGLAKGEQFF
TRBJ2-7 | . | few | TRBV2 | TGTGCCAGCAGGGACGGCTACGAGCAGTACTTC | CASRDGYEQYF
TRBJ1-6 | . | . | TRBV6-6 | TGTGCCAGCAGCCCAGGTCTCGGCAGGGGAAATTCACCCCTCCACTTT | CASSPGLGRGNSPLHF
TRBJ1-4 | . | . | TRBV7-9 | TGTGCCAGCAGCTCGACAGTTAATGAAAAACTGTTTTTT | CASSSTVNEKLFF
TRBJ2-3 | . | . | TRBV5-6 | TGTGCCAGCAGCTTGTCCGGGCGGCGTCTGCAACCATATACGCAGTATTTT | CASSLSGRRLQPYTQYF
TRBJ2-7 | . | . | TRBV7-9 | TGTGCCAGCAGCTCTTACCTTTGGGGAGGCTACGAGCAGTACTTC | CASSSYLWGGYEQYF
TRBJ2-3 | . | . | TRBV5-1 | TGCGCCAGCAGCTTGGGCTACAGGGGAGGGTACACAGATACGCAGTATTTT | CASSLGYRGGYTDTQYF
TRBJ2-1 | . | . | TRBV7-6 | TGTGCCAGCAGCGCGCGGTCGGCAGGGGAGCAGTTCTTC | CASSARSAGEQFF
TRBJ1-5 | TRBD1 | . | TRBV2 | TGTGCCAGCAGTTTCAGGGGGCGCGGCAATCAGCCCCAGCATTTT | CASSFRGRGNQPQHF
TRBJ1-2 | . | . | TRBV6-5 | TGTGCCAGCAGTTACGACGGAGATTATGGCTACACCTTC | CASSYDGDYGYTF
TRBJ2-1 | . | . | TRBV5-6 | TGTGCCAGCAGCTTGTCCTGGCTAGGACAGAGGCTGAATGAGCAGTTCTTC | CASSLSWLGQRLNEQFF
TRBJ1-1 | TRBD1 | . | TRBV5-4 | TGTGCCAGCAGCCCCCGGGACAGGGCCGACACTGAAGCTTTCTTT | CASSPRDRADTEAFF
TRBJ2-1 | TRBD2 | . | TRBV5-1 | TGCGCCAGCAGCTTAAATCTAGCGGGGATGTACAATGAGCAGTTCTTC | CASSLNLAGMYNEQFF
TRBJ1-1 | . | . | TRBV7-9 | TGTGCCAGCAGCGCAGCGGGGTCGGTGATGGCTTTCTTT | CASSAAGSVMAFF
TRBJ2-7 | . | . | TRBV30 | TGTGCCTGGGGCCCAACCTACGAGCAGTACTTC | CAWGPTYEQYF
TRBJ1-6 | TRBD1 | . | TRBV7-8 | TGTGCCAGCAGCTTAGGGGCTCGGGCAGGGGGGTCACCCCTCCACTTT | CASSLGARAGGSPLHF
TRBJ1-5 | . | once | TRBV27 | TGTGCCAGCAGTGATAGGGGCAATCAGCCCCAGCATTTT | CASSDRGNQPQHF
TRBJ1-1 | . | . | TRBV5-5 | TGTGCCAGCAGCCTGGACTCGACTGAAGCTTTCTTT | CASSLDSTEAFF
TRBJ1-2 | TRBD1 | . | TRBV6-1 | TGTGCCAGCAGTGAAGCCTATCTGACAGGGAGTTCTGGCTACACCTTC | CASSEAYLTGSSGYTF
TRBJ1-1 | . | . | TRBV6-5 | TGTGCCAGCAGTTACGACCTCACAGGTCTGTACACTGAAGCTTTCTTT | CASSYDLTGLYTEAFF
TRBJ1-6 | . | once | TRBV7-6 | TGTGCCAGCAGCTTAGAGGCACAGGGTAGCGGAAGGTGGTATTCACCCCTCCACTTT | CASSLEAQGSGRWYSPLHF
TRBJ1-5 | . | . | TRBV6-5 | TGTGCCAGCGGGTGGGGTTTCGACAATCAGCCCCAGCATTTT | CASGWGFDNQPQHF
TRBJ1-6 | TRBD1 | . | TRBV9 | TGTGCCAGCAGCGTATCTAGCCACAGGGGATTAAATTCACCCCTCCACTTT | CASSVSSHRGLNSPLHF
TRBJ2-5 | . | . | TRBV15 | TGTGCCACCAGCAGAGACAGGGTTCCAGAGACCCAGTACTTC | CATSRDRVPETQYF
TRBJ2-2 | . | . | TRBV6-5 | TGTGCCAGCAGTGCAACCAACACCGGGGAGCTGTTTTTT | CASSATNTGELFF
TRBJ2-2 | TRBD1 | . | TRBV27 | TGTGCCAGCAGGACGGGACAGGTGAAGACCGGGGAGCTGTTTTTT | CASRTGQVKTGELFF
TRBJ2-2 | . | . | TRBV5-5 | TGTGCCAGCAGCATGGACAAGGCGGCTACGAACACCGGGGAGCTGTTTTTT | CASSMDKAATNTGELFF
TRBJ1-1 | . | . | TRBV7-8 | TGTGCCAGCAGCCTTTTCCCGGGACCCCAGAACACTGAAGCTTTCTTT | CASSLFPGPQNTEAFF
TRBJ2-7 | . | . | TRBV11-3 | TGTGCCAGCAGCCGGGGAGGAGGAAGCTCCTACGAGCAGTACTTC | CASSRGGGSSYEQYF
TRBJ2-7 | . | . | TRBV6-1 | TGTGCCAGCGAATTTGCGCGGAGCTCCTACGAGCAGTACTTC | CASEFARSSYEQYF
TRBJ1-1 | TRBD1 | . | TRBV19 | TGTGCCAGTAGTATCACAGGGGTATCGACTGAAGCTTTCTTT | CASSITGVSTEAFF
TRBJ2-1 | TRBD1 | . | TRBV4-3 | TGCGCCAGCAGCCAAAAACTATTGGGTGGTACGACAGGGGACAATGAGCAGTTCTTC | CASSQKLLGGTTGDNEQFF
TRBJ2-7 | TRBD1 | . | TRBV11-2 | TGTGCCAGCATATATAGAACAGGGGAATCCTACGAGCAGTACTTC | CASIYRTGESYEQYF
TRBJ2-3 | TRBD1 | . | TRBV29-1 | TGCAGCGGGACAGGGGTTAGTACAGATACGCAGTATTTT | CSGTGVSTDTQYF
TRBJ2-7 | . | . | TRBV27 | TGTGCCAGCAGTTTACCTGACAGAACCTACGAGCAGTACTTC | CASSLPDRTYEQYF
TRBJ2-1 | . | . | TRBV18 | TGTGCCAGCTCACAACGACCACCGGGGCGGAGGGCCCTCCTGCATGAGCAGTTCTTC | CASSQRPPGRRALLHEQFF
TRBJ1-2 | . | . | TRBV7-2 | TGTGCCAGCAGCTTAAAGGGGCCTGGGTTTCCTAACTATGGCTACACCTTC | CASSLKGPGFPNYGYTF
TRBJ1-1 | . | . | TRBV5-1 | TGCGCCAGCAGCTTTGAACCGGCGAACACTGAAGCTTTCTTT | CASSFEPANTEAFF